The entry below gives a single T cell receptor (beta chain) sequence along with its context. This sample was included in a study of blood T cell repertoires in COVID-19. About the research overall: Samples representing acute and convalescent COVID-19 were sourced from the United States, Italy and Spain.

Trimming cost V 6 bases and J 1 base, with 9 bases left between them. Germline CDR1 is LNHDA and CDR2 is SQIVND (reference sequence). This CDR3 is 13 amino acids long. Profiled with immunoSEQ multiplex PCR; TCRdb holds only in-frame clones, not every one. The sample consists of hundreds of thousands of clones, around nine tenths of them appearing once. This TCR derives from a woman aged 25 to 39 with acute or convalescent COVID-19. This chain links TRBV19 with TRBJ1-1; D may be TRBD1 (5 bases). Source material: peripheral blood. The DNA of the CDR3 is TGTGCCAGTAGGGATACAGGGAACACTGAAGCTTTCTTT. Translated: CASRDTGNTEAFF.